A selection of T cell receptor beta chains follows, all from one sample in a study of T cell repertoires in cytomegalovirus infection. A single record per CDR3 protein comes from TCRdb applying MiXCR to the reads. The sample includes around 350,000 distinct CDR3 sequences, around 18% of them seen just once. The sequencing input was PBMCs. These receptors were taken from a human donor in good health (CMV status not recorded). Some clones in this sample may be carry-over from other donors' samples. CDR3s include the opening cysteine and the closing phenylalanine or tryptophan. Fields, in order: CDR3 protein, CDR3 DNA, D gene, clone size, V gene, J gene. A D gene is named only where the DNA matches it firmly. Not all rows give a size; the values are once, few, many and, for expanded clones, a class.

cdr3_aa: CASSLAGGRDQPQHF
cdr3_nt: TGCGCCAGCAGCTTGGCCGGGGGTAGGGATCAGCCCCAGCATTTT
d_call: .
clone_size: few
v_call: TRBV5-1
j_call: TRBJ1-5

cdr3_aa: CASSTTTDRGSYEQYF
cdr3_nt: TGCGCCAGCAGTACAACCACCGACAGGGGTTCCTACGAGCAGTACTTC
d_call: TRBD1
clone_size: few
v_call: TRBV23-1
j_call: TRBJ2-7

cdr3_aa: CASSLSLMWYNEQFF
cdr3_nt: TGTGCCAGCAGCTTATCTCTGATGTGGTACAATGAGCAGTTCTTC
d_call: .
clone_size: few
v_call: TRBV7-8
j_call: TRBJ2-1

cdr3_aa: CAISEFGGEQFF
cdr3_nt: TGTGCCATCAGTGAGTTTGGGGGTGAGCAGTTCTTC
d_call: .
clone_size: .
v_call: TRBV10-3
j_call: TRBJ2-1

cdr3_aa: CASSLGRVGEDTQYF
cdr3_nt: TGTGCCAGCAGTTTAGGGAGGGTTGGTGAAGATACGCAGTATTTT
d_call: .
clone_size: many
v_call: TRBV12-3/TRBV12-4
j_call: TRBJ2-3

cdr3_aa: CASSEPPHDNEQFF
cdr3_nt: TGTGCCAGCAGTGAACCCCCGCACGACAATGAGCAGTTCTTC
d_call: .
clone_size: .
v_call: TRBV25-1
j_call: TRBJ2-1

cdr3_aa: CAIRVQGATNEQYF
cdr3_nt: TGTGCCATCAGAGTACAGGGGGCCACCAACGAGCAGTACTTC
d_call: TRBD1
clone_size: .
v_call: TRBV10-3
j_call: TRBJ2-7

cdr3_aa: CASSKAGASTDTQYF
cdr3_nt: TGTGCCAGCAGCAAAGCGGGGGCCAGCACAGATACGCAGTATTTT
d_call: TRBD2
clone_size: many
v_call: TRBV7-6
j_call: TRBJ2-3

cdr3_aa: CASSFSREARWFF
cdr3_nt: TGTGCCAGCAGTTTTTCACGGGAGGCCAGGTGGTTCTTC
d_call: TRBD2
clone_size: few
v_call: TRBV12-3/TRBV12-4
j_call: TRBJ2-1

cdr3_aa: CASSVDAYEQYF
cdr3_nt: TGTGCCAGCTCGGTCGACGCCTACGAGCAGTACTTC
d_call: .
clone_size: .
v_call: TRBV18
j_call: TRBJ2-7

cdr3_aa: CSARDGSGFLDSPLHF
cdr3_nt: TGCAGTGCTAGAGATGGGTCGGGTTTTTTGGATTCACCCCTCCACTTT
d_call: .
clone_size: .
v_call: TRBV20-1
j_call: TRBJ1-6

cdr3_aa: CASSARASGMGEQYF
cdr3_nt: TGTGCCAGCAGCGCCCGGGCTAGCGGGATGGGTGAGCAGTACTTC
d_call: TRBD2
clone_size: many
v_call: TRBV7-2
j_call: TRBJ2-7

cdr3_aa: CAGRAGVNTGELFF
cdr3_nt: TGTGCCGGTCGAGCGGGGGTGAACACCGGGGAGCTGTTTTTT
d_call: TRBD2
clone_size: many
v_call: TRBV11-2
j_call: TRBJ2-2

cdr3_aa: CASSLGLSDTGELFF
cdr3_nt: TGCGCCAGCAGCCTGGGACTCTCGGACACCGGGGAGCTGTTTTTT
d_call: .
clone_size: few
v_call: TRBV5-1
j_call: TRBJ2-2

cdr3_aa: CASSSPYRRSDWTQYF
cdr3_nt: TGTGCCAGTAGCTCGCCTTACAGAAGGAGCGATTGGACCCAGTACTTC
d_call: .
clone_size: .
v_call: TRBV19
j_call: TRBJ2-5

cdr3_aa: CASSSGTDEKLFF
cdr3_nt: TGTGCCAGCAGCTCGGGGACGGATGAAAAACTGTTTTTT
d_call: .
clone_size: few
v_call: TRBV5-5
j_call: TRBJ1-4

cdr3_aa: CASSPGETQYF
cdr3_nt: TGTGCCAGCAGCCCAGGGGAGACCCAGTACTTC
d_call: .
clone_size: many
v_call: TRBV7-2
j_call: TRBJ2-5

cdr3_aa: CASSQVSDRVNQPQHF
cdr3_nt: TGTGCCAGCAGCCAAGTGTCCGACAGGGTCAATCAGCCCCAGCATTTT
d_call: TRBD1
clone_size: many
v_call: TRBV4-2
j_call: TRBJ1-5

cdr3_aa: CASSFSLTIGYNEQFF
cdr3_nt: TGTGCCAGCAGCTTTAGCCTGACTATCGGCTACAATGAGCAGTTCTTC
d_call: .
clone_size: many
v_call: TRBV7-9
j_call: TRBJ2-1

cdr3_aa: CASSLGSGDWYF
cdr3_nt: TGTGCCAGCAGCTTGGGTAGCGGGGATTGGTACTTC
d_call: TRBD2
clone_size: .
v_call: TRBV7-9
j_call: TRBJ2-5

cdr3_aa: CASSLDTGNTEAFF
cdr3_nt: TGTGCCAGCAGCTTAGATACGGGGAACACTGAAGCTTTCTTT
d_call: .
clone_size: many
v_call: TRBV7-9
j_call: TRBJ1-1

cdr3_aa: CSASSHDWYEQYF
cdr3_nt: TGCAGTGCGTCATCTCATGACTGGTACGAGCAGTACTTC
d_call: .
clone_size: .
v_call: TRBV20-1
j_call: TRBJ2-7

cdr3_aa: CASSSPTGTYEQYF
cdr3_nt: TGTGCCAGCAGCTCCCCGACAGGGACCTACGAGCAGTACTTC
d_call: TRBD1
clone_size: many
v_call: TRBV7-2
j_call: TRBJ2-7

cdr3_aa: CASSLTGHNEQFF
cdr3_nt: TGTGCCAGCAGCTTAACGGGCCACAATGAGCAGTTCTTC
d_call: .
clone_size: few
v_call: TRBV5-4
j_call: TRBJ2-1

cdr3_aa: CASRLGTSGRAVNEQFF
cdr3_nt: TGTGCAAGTCGCTTAGGGACTAGCGGGAGGGCGGTCAATGAGCAGTTCTTC
d_call: .
clone_size: .
v_call: TRBV12-2
j_call: TRBJ2-1

cdr3_aa: CASSLSSVDEQYF
cdr3_nt: TGTGCCAGCAGCCTCTCTAGCGTCGACGAGCAGTACTTC
d_call: .
clone_size: few
v_call: TRBV6-2/TRBV6-3
j_call: TRBJ2-7

cdr3_aa: CASSEGRGGETQYF
cdr3_nt: TGTGCCAGCAGTGAAGGCAGGGGCGGGGAGACCCAGTACTTC
d_call: .
clone_size: few
v_call: TRBV2
j_call: TRBJ2-5

cdr3_aa: CASSSRDREWAFF
cdr3_nt: TGTGCCAGCAGTAGCCGGGACAGGGAATGGGCTTTCTTT
d_call: TRBD1
clone_size: few
v_call: TRBV6-1
j_call: TRBJ1-1

cdr3_aa: CASSSQGIGEKLFF
cdr3_nt: TGTGCCAGCAGCTCGCAGGGGATAGGTGAAAAACTGTTTTTT
d_call: .
clone_size: many
v_call: TRBV11-2
j_call: TRBJ1-4

cdr3_aa: CATSMLTRAAPLHF
cdr3_nt: TGTGCCACCAGCATGTTGACCAGGGCTGCACCCCTCCACTTT
d_call: .
clone_size: .
v_call: TRBV15
j_call: TRBJ1-6

cdr3_aa: CAISEGLRETQYF
cdr3_nt: TGTGCCATCAGTGAGGGCCTCAGGGAGACCCAGTACTTC
d_call: .
clone_size: few
v_call: TRBV10-3
j_call: TRBJ2-5

cdr3_aa: CASSVRRPVDSPLHF
cdr3_nt: TGTGCCAGCAGTGTGCGCCGGCCCGTTGATTCACCCCTCCACTTT
d_call: .
clone_size: few
v_call: TRBV12-3/TRBV12-4
j_call: TRBJ1-6

cdr3_aa: CASSQDGLAGPYEQYF
cdr3_nt: TGCGCCAGCAGCCAAGATGGACTAGCGGGACCTTACGAGCAGTACTTC
d_call: TRBD2
clone_size: few
v_call: TRBV4-1
j_call: TRBJ2-7

cdr3_aa: CASSLAGTPNEKLFF
cdr3_nt: TGTGCCAGCAGCTTAGCCGGGACACCTAATGAAAAACTGTTTTTT
d_call: .
clone_size: many
v_call: TRBV7-2
j_call: TRBJ1-4

cdr3_aa: CARDSSYEQYF
cdr3_nt: TGTGCCAGGGACAGTTCCTACGAGCAGTACTTC
d_call: .
clone_size: few
v_call: TRBV6-4
j_call: TRBJ2-7

cdr3_aa: CSARDRRTGGSKGYTF
cdr3_nt: TGCAGTGCTAGAGATCGCAGGACAGGGGGCTCCAAAGGCTACACCTTC
d_call: TRBD1
clone_size: many
v_call: TRBV20-1
j_call: TRBJ1-2

cdr3_aa: CASRLTPGNEKLFF
cdr3_nt: TGTGCCAGTAGGCTGACACCAGGCAATGAAAAACTGTTTTTT
d_call: .
clone_size: .
v_call: TRBV19
j_call: TRBJ1-4

cdr3_aa: CASSWAYQETQYF
cdr3_nt: TGTGCCAGCAGCTGGGCATACCAAGAGACCCAGTACTTC
d_call: .
clone_size: .
v_call: TRBV5-6
j_call: TRBJ2-5

cdr3_aa: CASSLGVRAGGQETQYF
cdr3_nt: TGCGCCAGCAGCTTGGGCGTAAGGGCGGGGGGCCAAGAGACCCAGTACTTC
d_call: TRBD2
clone_size: .
v_call: TRBV5-1
j_call: TRBJ2-5

cdr3_aa: CARSGRDSNQPQHF
cdr3_nt: TGTGCCAGGAGTGGGAGGGACAGCAATCAGCCCCAGCATTTT
d_call: .
clone_size: few
v_call: TRBV2
j_call: TRBJ1-5

cdr3_aa: CASSPGTSGRNNEQFF
cdr3_nt: TGTGCCAGCAGCCCGGGAACTAGCGGGAGGAATAATGAGCAGTTCTTC
d_call: TRBD2
clone_size: .
v_call: TRBV5-4
j_call: TRBJ2-1

cdr3_aa: CASGSELAIAQFF
cdr3_nt: TGTGCTAGTGGTTCAGAACTAGCTATAGCGCAGTTCTTC
d_call: .
clone_size: few
v_call: TRBV12-5
j_call: TRBJ2-1

cdr3_aa: CASTQDFGLDTQYF
cdr3_nt: TGTGCCAGCACCCAGGACTTTGGGTTAGATACGCAGTATTTT
d_call: .
clone_size: .
v_call: TRBV12-3/TRBV12-4
j_call: TRBJ2-3

cdr3_aa: CSGTGAGTDTQYF
cdr3_nt: TGCAGCGGCACAGGGGCCGGCACAGATACGCAGTATTTT
d_call: TRBD1
clone_size: few
v_call: TRBV20-1
j_call: TRBJ2-3

cdr3_aa: CASSPETGGPPELYF
cdr3_nt: TGTGCCAGCAGCCCCGAGACAGGGGGCCCCCCCGAGCTGTACTTC
d_call: TRBD1
clone_size: .
v_call: TRBV7-9
j_call: TRBJ2-7

cdr3_aa: CSASLSTEAFF
cdr3_nt: TGCAGTGCTAGCCTCAGCACTGAAGCTTTCTTT
d_call: .
clone_size: .
v_call: TRBV20-1
j_call: TRBJ1-1

cdr3_aa: CASSQSGPKNHYTF
cdr3_nt: TGTGCCAGCAGCCAGTCGGGACCAAAAAACCACTACACCTTC
d_call: .
clone_size: .
v_call: TRBV6-1
j_call: TRBJ1-2

cdr3_aa: CASSLLSGEVTDSQYF
cdr3_nt: TGTGCCAGCAGCCTCTTGTCGGGGGAGGTAACAGATTCGCAGTATTTT
d_call: .
clone_size: .
v_call: TRBV7-2
j_call: TRBJ2-3

cdr3_aa: CASSYFGGSEAFF
cdr3_nt: TGTGCCAGCAGTTACTTCGGGGGGAGTGAAGCTTTCTTT
d_call: .
clone_size: many
v_call: TRBV6-5
j_call: TRBJ1-1

cdr3_aa: CASTGSWGSSYNEQFF
cdr3_nt: TGTGCCAGCACCGGTAGTTGGGGGAGCTCCTACAATGAGCAGTTCTTC
d_call: .
clone_size: few
v_call: TRBV7-2
j_call: TRBJ2-1

cdr3_aa: CASSRGREAPYNEQFF
cdr3_nt: TGTGCCAGCAGCCGAGGGAGGGAGGCCCCCTACAATGAGCAGTTCTTC
d_call: TRBD2
clone_size: .
v_call: TRBV7-9
j_call: TRBJ2-1

cdr3_aa: CASSKEKGSNTGELFF
cdr3_nt: TGTGCCAGTAGTAAGGAGAAAGGGAGCAACACCGGGGAGCTGTTTTTT
d_call: .
clone_size: few
v_call: TRBV19
j_call: TRBJ2-2

cdr3_aa: CASSLALSGGWAGELFF
cdr3_nt: TGTGCCAGCAGCTTAGCGCTAAGTGGCGGTTGGGCCGGGGAGCTGTTTTTT
d_call: .
clone_size: many
v_call: TRBV7-8
j_call: TRBJ2-2

cdr3_aa: CASSLLGRSIYSPLHF
cdr3_nt: TGTGCCAGCAGCCTCTTGGGACGGTCAATTTATTCACCCCTCCACTTT
d_call: .
clone_size: many
v_call: TRBV7-8
j_call: TRBJ1-6

cdr3_aa: CASNSENQPQHF
cdr3_nt: TGTGCCAGCAACTCAGAGAATCAGCCCCAGCATTTT
d_call: .
clone_size: many
v_call: TRBV28
j_call: TRBJ1-5

cdr3_aa: CSARGRAYEQYF
cdr3_nt: TGCAGTGCTAGGGGTCGGGCCTACGAGCAGTACTTC
d_call: .
clone_size: .
v_call: TRBV20-1
j_call: TRBJ2-7

cdr3_aa: CAISEYELGAFF
cdr3_nt: TGTGCCATCAGTGAATACGAGTTGGGGGCTTTCTTT
d_call: .
clone_size: few
v_call: TRBV10-3
j_call: TRBJ1-1

cdr3_aa: CASSLAGVKSDTQYF
cdr3_nt: TGTGCCAGCAGCTTAGCCGGAGTCAAGTCAGATACGCAGTATTTT
d_call: .
clone_size: many
v_call: TRBV11-2
j_call: TRBJ2-3

cdr3_aa: CASSSKAAADTQYF
cdr3_nt: TGTGCCAGTAGTTCGAAAGCTGCTGCAGATACGCAGTATTTT
d_call: .
clone_size: many
v_call: TRBV19
j_call: TRBJ2-3

cdr3_aa: CASSRGTGETQYF
cdr3_nt: TGCGCCAGCAGTCGGGGTACAGGGGAGACCCAGTACTTC
d_call: .
clone_size: many
v_call: TRBV5-1
j_call: TRBJ2-5